These T cell receptor beta chains were read from a single sample in a study of T-cell reconstitution after alpha-beta-depleted transplantation in children. TCRdb analysed the PCR reads with MiXCR anew, one entry per CDR3 protein. The sample includes hundreds of thousands of distinct CDR3 sequences, roughly 18% seen only once; the top ten take over 3%. Here the sequenced sample was PBMCs from the stem cell graft donor, taken from the stem cell graft. The source of these receptors is a human donor who donated a stem cell graft to a child with acute lymphoblastic leukemia. Each CDR3 is given with its conserved first and last residue. Fields, in order: D gene, J gene, CDR3 length, V gene, clone size, CDR3 DNA, CDR3 protein. The D gene is left open where the match is weak. Where a row states a size, it is once, few, many or the class of an expanded clone; other rows omit it.

D gene: NA
J gene: TRBJ2-2
CDR3 length: 12
V gene: TRBV9
clone size: many
CDR3 DNA: TGTGCCAGCAGCGTAGGCCCCGGGGAGCTGTTTTTT
CDR3 protein: CASSVGPGELFF

D gene: TRBD2
J gene: TRBJ2-7
CDR3 length: 15
V gene: TRBV20-1
clone size: NA
CDR3 DNA: TGCAGTGCTGTCACTAGCGGGAGGGCCGTTTACGAGCAGTACTTC
CDR3 protein: CSAVTSGRAVYEQYF

D gene: NA
J gene: TRBJ1-2
CDR3 length: 12
V gene: TRBV27
clone size: NA
CDR3 DNA: TGTGCCAGCAGAGGGACACACTATGGCTACACCTTC
CDR3 protein: CASRGTHYGYTF

D gene: NA
J gene: TRBJ2-1
CDR3 length: 12
V gene: TRBV5-6
clone size: few
CDR3 DNA: TGTGCCAGCAGCTTGATTCAGGCTGAGCAGTTCTTC
CDR3 protein: CASSLIQAEQFF

D gene: NA
J gene: TRBJ2-3
CDR3 length: 16
V gene: TRBV5-1
clone size: few
CDR3 DNA: TGCGCCAGCAGCTTGTGGAGACAGGCACCTGGGGATACGCAGTATTTT
CDR3 protein: CASSLWRQAPGDTQYF

D gene: TRBD1
J gene: TRBJ1-3
CDR3 length: 14
V gene: TRBV6-1
clone size: few
CDR3 DNA: TGTGCCAGCAAGGGACAGTCTATTTGGAACACCATATATTTT
CDR3 protein: CASKGQSIWNTIYF

D gene: NA
J gene: TRBJ2-7
CDR3 length: 14
V gene: TRBV10-3
clone size: NA
CDR3 DNA: TGTGCCATCAGTGAGTCGAACAGGGCCTACGAGCAGTACTTC
CDR3 protein: CAISESNRAYEQYF

D gene: NA
J gene: TRBJ2-3
CDR3 length: 16
V gene: TRBV5-1
clone size: NA
CDR3 DNA: TGCGCCAGCAGCTTGGAAAGTGCGGGACTGCTAGATACGCAGTATTTT
CDR3 protein: CASSLESAGLLDTQYF

D gene: NA
J gene: TRBJ2-5
CDR3 length: 16
V gene: TRBV5-1
clone size: few
CDR3 DNA: TGCGCCAGCAGCTCAGGACTGCAGGAGGGACAAGAGACCCAGTACTTC
CDR3 protein: CASSSGLQEGQETQYF

D gene: NA
J gene: TRBJ2-3
CDR3 length: 15
V gene: TRBV19
clone size: NA
CDR3 DNA: TGTGCCAGTAGTAGGGCAGGGATCCCAACAGATACGCAGTATTTT
CDR3 protein: CASSRAGIPTDTQYF

D gene: NA
J gene: TRBJ2-1
CDR3 length: 15
V gene: TRBV2
clone size: once
CDR3 DNA: TGTGCCAGCACCCCTACGGGAGCGTCCTACAATGAGCAGTTCTTC
CDR3 protein: CASTPTGASYNEQFF

D gene: NA
J gene: TRBJ2-3
CDR3 length: 18
V gene: TRBV6-5
clone size: few
CDR3 DNA: TGTGCCAGCAGTTACTCGAACGGCGCGGGGGCCTACACAGATACGCAGTATTTT
CDR3 protein: CASSYSNGAGAYTDTQYF

D gene: NA
J gene: TRBJ2-7
CDR3 length: 14
V gene: TRBV5-1
clone size: few
CDR3 DNA: TGCGCCAGCAGAAGGGTCGGGGGAAGGTACGAGCAGTACTTC
CDR3 protein: CASRRVGGRYEQYF

D gene: TRBD2
J gene: TRBJ2-1
CDR3 length: 16
V gene: TRBV10-1
clone size: few
CDR3 DNA: TGCGCCAGTCCTGGACTAGCGGGAAGCTCCTACAATGAGCAGTTCTTC
CDR3 protein: CASPGLAGSSYNEQFF

D gene: NA
J gene: TRBJ1-1
CDR3 length: 16
V gene: TRBV9
clone size: NA
CDR3 DNA: TGTGCCAGCAGCGCTCAGTCTCTAGCGGTGAACACTGAAGCTTTCTTT
CDR3 protein: CASSAQSLAVNTEAFF

D gene: TRBD1
J gene: TRBJ2-7
CDR3 length: 15
V gene: TRBV20-1
clone size: few
CDR3 DNA: TGCAGTGCTAGAGATCTCAGGGGGCAAGGCTACGAGCAGTACTTC
CDR3 protein: CSARDLRGQGYEQYF

D gene: TRBD2
J gene: TRBJ2-6
CDR3 length: 20
V gene: TRBV3-1
clone size: NA
CDR3 DNA: TGTGCCAGCAGCCCGAGTCCTGGGCTAGCGGGAAGCTCTGGGGCCAACGTCCTGACTTTC
CDR3 protein: CASSPSPGLAGSSGANVLTF

D gene: NA
J gene: TRBJ2-1
CDR3 length: 16
V gene: TRBV5-1
clone size: few
CDR3 DNA: TGCGCCAGCAGCCCGATCCCGCAGGGTTTTAAGAATGAGCAGTTCTTC
CDR3 protein: CASSPIPQGFKNEQFF

D gene: NA
J gene: TRBJ1-5
CDR3 length: 14
V gene: TRBV12-3/TRBV12-4
clone size: few
CDR3 DNA: TGTGCCAGCAGTTTAGACACAGGGCGCCAGCCCCAGCATTTT
CDR3 protein: CASSLDTGRQPQHF

D gene: TRBD2
J gene: TRBJ2-3
CDR3 length: 15
V gene: TRBV12-3/TRBV12-4
clone size: few
CDR3 DNA: TGTGCCAGCAGCACCGGACTAGGAGCAACAGATACGCAGTATTTT
CDR3 protein: CASSTGLGATDTQYF

D gene: NA
J gene: TRBJ2-3
CDR3 length: 14
V gene: TRBV5-1
clone size: NA
CDR3 DNA: TGCGCCAGCAGCCCCTCGCCCGGTCAAGATACGCAGTATTTT
CDR3 protein: CASSPSPGQDTQYF

D gene: TRBD2
J gene: TRBJ2-1
CDR3 length: 17
V gene: TRBV6-4
clone size: NA
CDR3 DNA: TGTGCCAGCAGCGACCTCCCCGGGACTAGCGGGGTCAATGAGCAGTTCTTC
CDR3 protein: CASSDLPGTSGVNEQFF

D gene: NA
J gene: TRBJ2-5
CDR3 length: 14
V gene: TRBV5-6
clone size: few
CDR3 DNA: TGTGCCAGCAGCTTGGAGGTCGGGTACCAGACCCAGTACTTC
CDR3 protein: CASSLEVGYQTQYF

D gene: NA
J gene: TRBJ1-1
CDR3 length: 10
V gene: TRBV20-1
clone size: few
CDR3 DNA: TGCAGTCACAATGGGGCTGAAGCTTTCTTT
CDR3 protein: CSHNGAEAFF

D gene: TRBD1
J gene: TRBJ1-2
CDR3 length: 14
V gene: TRBV12-3/TRBV12-4
clone size: few
CDR3 DNA: TGTGCCAGCAGCCGACAGGGGGCAGGCTATGGCTACACCTTC
CDR3 protein: CASSRQGAGYGYTF

D gene: TRBD2
J gene: TRBJ2-2
CDR3 length: 19
V gene: TRBV5-1
clone size: few
CDR3 DNA: TGCGCCAGCAGCTTGGCGGTAGGACTAGCGGGGCCGAACACCGGGGAGCTGTTTTTT
CDR3 protein: CASSLAVGLAGPNTGELFF

D gene: NA
J gene: TRBJ2-1
CDR3 length: 16
V gene: TRBV30
clone size: few
CDR3 DNA: TGTGCCTGGAGTGTCTATAGCGGACCCCCGGGGAATGAGCAGTTCTTC
CDR3 protein: CAWSVYSGPPGNEQFF

D gene: TRBD1
J gene: TRBJ2-2
CDR3 length: 13
V gene: TRBV29-1
clone size: NA
CDR3 DNA: TGCAGCGCCTCGACAGGGATCACCGGGGAGCTGTTTTTT
CDR3 protein: CSASTGITGELFF

D gene: TRBD2
J gene: TRBJ2-5
CDR3 length: 17
V gene: TRBV12-3/TRBV12-4
clone size: NA
CDR3 DNA: TGTGCCAGCAGACCCGGACTAGCGGGAGGGCCGGAAGAGACCCAGTACTTC
CDR3 protein: CASRPGLAGGPEETQYF